This T cell receptor beta chain was profiled in a study of T-cell memory formation after mild COVID-19. About the research overall: TCR clusters were mostly donor specific.

The ends were cut back, 5 bases at V and 0 bases at J, with 14 bases in the middle. This CDR3 region has 15 residues. Germline loops: CDR1 SNHLY, CDR2 FYNNEI. TCRdb recomputed calls from the 5' RACE reads with MiXCR, one row per CDR3 protein. The sample holds 150,000 or so distinct CDR3 sequences; roughly 24% are singletons and the top ten take roughly a quarter. The receptor was derived from an adult woman who had mild COVID-19 (a few samples of this study predate the infection). Cell type and time point are not known. The sequenced material came from PBMCs or a T cell subset sorted from them (not recorded which). The chain has TRBV2 and TRBJ2-7, with D possibly matching TRBD2 (6 bases). Here the CDR3 DNA reads TGTGCCAGCAGTACCCCCGAGGGACTCTCCTACGAGCAGTACTTC. It translates to CASSTPEGLSYEQYF.